These T cell receptor beta chains were read from a single sample in a study of early T cells in non-severe SARS-CoV-2 infection. A single record per CDR3 protein comes from TCRdb applying MiXCR to the 5' RACE reads. The sample carries tens of thousands of distinct CDR3 sequences, more than 5% recorded once. Sequenced input: whole blood. These receptors were taken from an adult who was a healthcare worker with PCR-confirmed SARS-CoV-2 infection or an uninfected control (not recorded which). CDR3s include the opening cysteine and the closing phenylalanine or tryptophan. The order of the fields is V gene, clone size, J gene, D gene, CDR3 DNA, CDR3 protein. D genes are given only for firm matches. Clone size is given for some rows only: seen once, a few or many times, or a class if the clone is expanded.

TRBV27	few	TRBJ1-1	.	TGTGCCAGCATCCCCATTTTCGTTGGGGGAACTGAAGCTTTCTTT	CASIPIFVGGTEAFF
TRBV29-1	many	TRBJ2-7	TRBD1	TGCAGCGTTGGCCGGACAGGTGTGTCCTACGAGCAGTACTTC	CSVGRTGVSYEQYF
TRBV19	few	TRBJ2-2	.	TGTGCCAGTAACATCGCGGGGTACACCGGGGAGCTGTTTTTT	CASNIAGYTGELFF
TRBV29-1	.	TRBJ2-1	.	TGCAGCGTTGACATATACAATGAGCAGTTCTTC	CSVDIYNEQFF
TRBV14	.	TRBJ1-1	TRBD1	TGTGCCAGCAGCCAATACTCGGGACAGACTTCGAACACTGAAGCTTTCTTT	CASSQYSGQTSNTEAFF
TRBV5-1	many	TRBJ2-3	.	TGCGCCAGCAGCTTGGGACAACCCGCAGGAGATACGCAGTATTTT	CASSLGQPAGDTQYF
TRBV30	many	TRBJ2-3	.	TGTGCCTGGCAGGGGCAGGCAGATACGCAGTATTTT	CAWQGQADTQYF
TRBV27	.	TRBJ2-7	TRBD1	TGTGCCAGCAGTTTTGGACAGGGCTACGAGCAGTACTTC	CASSFGQGYEQYF
TRBV10-1	few	TRBJ2-1	.	TGCGCCAGCAGTGGCGGTATCTCCTACAATGAGCAGTTCTTC	CASSGGISYNEQFF
TRBV4-3	many	TRBJ2-3	TRBD1	TGCGCCAGCAGTAGACAGGGGCCGGGGGCAGATACGCAGTATTTT	CASSRQGPGADTQYF
TRBV12-3/TRBV12-4	many	TRBJ1-3	.	TGTGCCAGCAGTGTAGGGAGATCTGGAAACACCATATATTTT	CASSVGRSGNTIYF
TRBV7-8	.	TRBJ1-4	.	TGTGCCAGCTCGCAAACGGGGGTTGGAGAAAAACTGTTTTTT	CASSQTGVGEKLFF
TRBV5-1	many	TRBJ1-1	.	TGCGCCAGCAGCTTGTCGGCCAGCCCGAACACTGAAGCTTTCTTT	CASSLSASPNTEAFF
TRBV2	few	TRBJ2-3	TRBD2	TGTGCCAGCAGGCCGGGACTAGCGGGAGAATACACAGATACGCAGTATTTT	CASRPGLAGEYTDTQYF
TRBV10-1	.	TRBJ2-1	TRBD1	TGCGCCAGTAAACGGTCCGGGACAGACGGATACAATGAGCAGTTCTTC	CASKRSGTDGYNEQFF
TRBV5-1	many	TRBJ1-1	.	TGCGCCAGCAGCTTTTACGAGGGCACTGAAGCTTTCTTT	CASSFYEGTEAFF
TRBV6-1	many	TRBJ1-5	TRBD1	TGTGCCAGCAGTGTACAGGGGACGGTTGGTAGCAATCAGCCCCAGCATTTT	CASSVQGTVGSNQPQHF
TRBV3-1	few	TRBJ2-1	.	TGTGCCAGCAGCCAGATATCCCGATCGAATGAGCAGTTCTTC	CASSQISRSNEQFF
TRBV6-1	.	TRBJ1-5	.	TGTGCCAGCAGTGAAGGACAGAACAATCAGCCCCAGCATTTT	CASSEGQNNQPQHF
TRBV28	few	TRBJ1-6	.	TGTGCCAGCAGTTTATTCCCCCACTTCATGCAGAAGATCCACTTT	CASSLFPHFMQKIHF
TRBV6-2/TRBV6-3	.	TRBJ1-1	.	TGTGCCAGCAGCAAGAGGAGTCAGGGGAGCGTGAACACTGAAGCTTTCTTT	CASSKRSQGSVNTEAFF
TRBV7-2	many	TRBJ2-2	.	TGTGCCAGCAGTAATACCCCGAACACCGGGGAGCTGTTTTTT	CASSNTPNTGELFF
TRBV7-7	many	TRBJ1-6	.	TGTGCCAGCAGCCCCGGTCCGGATTCACCCCTCCACTTT	CASSPGPDSPLHF
TRBV5-1	.	TRBJ1-2	.	TGCGCCAGCAGCTTCCAAGGGGCGTCTGGCTACACCTTC	CASSFQGASGYTF